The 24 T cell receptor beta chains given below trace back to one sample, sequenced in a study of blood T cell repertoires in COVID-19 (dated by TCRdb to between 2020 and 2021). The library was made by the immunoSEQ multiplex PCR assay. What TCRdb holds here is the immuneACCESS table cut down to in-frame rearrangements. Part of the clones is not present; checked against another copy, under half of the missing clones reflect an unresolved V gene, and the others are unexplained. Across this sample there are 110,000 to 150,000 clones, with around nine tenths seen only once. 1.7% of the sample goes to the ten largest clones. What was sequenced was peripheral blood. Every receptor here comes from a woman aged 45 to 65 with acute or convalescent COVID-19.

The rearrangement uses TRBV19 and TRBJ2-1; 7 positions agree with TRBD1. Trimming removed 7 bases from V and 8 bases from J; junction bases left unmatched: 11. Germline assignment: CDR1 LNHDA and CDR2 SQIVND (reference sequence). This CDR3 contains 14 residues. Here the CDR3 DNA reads TGTGCCAGTAATCGGCAGGTAGGGGGCGATGAGCAGTTCTTC. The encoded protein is CASNRQVGGDEQFF.

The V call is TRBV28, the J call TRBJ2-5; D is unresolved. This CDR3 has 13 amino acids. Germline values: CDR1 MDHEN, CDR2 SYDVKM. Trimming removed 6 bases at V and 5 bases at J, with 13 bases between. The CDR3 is CASRPGKLETQYF. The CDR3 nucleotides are TGTGCCAGCAGACCAGGAAAATTGGAGACCCAGTACTTC.

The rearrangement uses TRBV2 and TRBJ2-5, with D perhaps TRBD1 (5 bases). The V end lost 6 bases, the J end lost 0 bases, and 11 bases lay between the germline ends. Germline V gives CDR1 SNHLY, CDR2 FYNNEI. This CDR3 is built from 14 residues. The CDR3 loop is CASRQQVYQETQYF. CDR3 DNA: TGTGCCAGCAGGCAACAGGTTTACCAAGAGACCCAGTACTTC.

For the CDR3, the DNA is TGTGCCAGTAGCTACCCCGGGACAGGGGGCTACGAGCAGTACTTC. As protein: CASSYPGTGGYEQYF. This chain uses TRBV19 with TRBJ2-7; 11 bases are shared with TRBD1. Losses at the gene ends were 6 bases for V and 3 bases for J; bases not matched to a gene: 7. CDR1 and CDR2 from the germline V gene are LNHDA and SQIVND (reference sequence). The CDR3 runs to 15 residues.

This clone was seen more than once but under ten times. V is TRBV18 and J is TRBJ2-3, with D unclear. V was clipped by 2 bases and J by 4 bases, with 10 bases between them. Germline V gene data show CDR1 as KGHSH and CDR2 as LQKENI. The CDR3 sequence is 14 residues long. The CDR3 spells CASSPSYSSDTQYF. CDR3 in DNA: TGTGCCAGCTCACCATCATACTCGTCAGATACGCAGTATTTT. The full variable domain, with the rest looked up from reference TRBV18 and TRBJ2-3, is NAGVMQNPRHLVRRRGQEARLRCSPMKGHSHVYWYRQLPEEGLKFMVYLQKENIIDESGMPKERFSAEFPKEGPSILRIQQVVRGDSAAYFCASSPSYSSDTQYFGPGTRLTVL.

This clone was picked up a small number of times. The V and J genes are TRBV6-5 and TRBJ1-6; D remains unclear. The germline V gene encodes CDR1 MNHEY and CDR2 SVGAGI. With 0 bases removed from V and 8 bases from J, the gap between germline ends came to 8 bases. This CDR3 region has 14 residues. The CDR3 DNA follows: TGTGCCAGCAGTTACTCCTCCGGGGATTCACCCCTCCACTTT. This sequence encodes CASSYSSGDSPLHF.

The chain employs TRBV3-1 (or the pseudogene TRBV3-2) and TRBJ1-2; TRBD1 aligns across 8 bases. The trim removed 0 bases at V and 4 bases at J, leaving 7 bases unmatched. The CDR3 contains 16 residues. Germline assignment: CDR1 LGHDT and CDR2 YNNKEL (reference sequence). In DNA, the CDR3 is TGTGCCAGCAGCCAAGATTGGGTAACAGGGGGCTATGGCTACACCTTC. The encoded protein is CASSQDWVTGGYGYTF.

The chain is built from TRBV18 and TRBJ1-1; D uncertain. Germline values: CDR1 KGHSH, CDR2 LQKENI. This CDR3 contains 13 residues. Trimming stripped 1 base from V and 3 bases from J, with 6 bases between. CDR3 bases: TGTGCCAGCTCACCACTCCGGGACACTGAAGCTTTCTTT. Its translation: CASSPLRDTEAFF.

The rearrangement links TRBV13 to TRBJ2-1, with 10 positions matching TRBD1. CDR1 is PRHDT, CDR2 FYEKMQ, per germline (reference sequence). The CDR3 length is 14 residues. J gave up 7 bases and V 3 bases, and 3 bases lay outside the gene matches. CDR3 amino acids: CASSFGTGENEQFF. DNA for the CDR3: TGTGCCAGCAGCTTCGGGACAGGGGAAAATGAGCAGTTCTTC.

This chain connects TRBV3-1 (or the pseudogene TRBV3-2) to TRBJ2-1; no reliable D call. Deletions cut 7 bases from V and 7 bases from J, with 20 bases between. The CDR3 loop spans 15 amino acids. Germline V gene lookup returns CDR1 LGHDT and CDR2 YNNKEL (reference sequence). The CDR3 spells CASTNTYLQTNEQFF. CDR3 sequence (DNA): TGTGCCAGCACCAATACATACCTCCAAACGAATGAGCAGTTCTTC.

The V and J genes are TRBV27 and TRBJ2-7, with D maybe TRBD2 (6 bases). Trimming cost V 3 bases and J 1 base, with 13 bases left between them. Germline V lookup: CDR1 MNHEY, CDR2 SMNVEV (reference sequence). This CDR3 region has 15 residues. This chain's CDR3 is CASSFGTGASYEQYF. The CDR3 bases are TGTGCCAGCAGTTTTGGAACGGGAGCGTCCTACGAGCAGTACTTC.

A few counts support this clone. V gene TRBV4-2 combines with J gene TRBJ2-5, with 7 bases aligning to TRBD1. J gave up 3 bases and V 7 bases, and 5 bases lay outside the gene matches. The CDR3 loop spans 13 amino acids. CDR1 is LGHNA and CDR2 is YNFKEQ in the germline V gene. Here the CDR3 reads CASTGQDEETQYF. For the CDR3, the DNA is TGTGCCAGCACCGGACAGGATGAAGAGACCCAGTACTTC.

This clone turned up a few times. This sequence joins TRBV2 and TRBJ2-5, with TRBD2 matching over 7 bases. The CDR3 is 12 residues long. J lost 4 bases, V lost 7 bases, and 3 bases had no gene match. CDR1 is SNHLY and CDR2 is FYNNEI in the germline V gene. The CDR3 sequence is CASKASGETQYF. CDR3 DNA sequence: TGTGCCAGCAAGGCTAGCGGAGAGACCCAGTACTTC.

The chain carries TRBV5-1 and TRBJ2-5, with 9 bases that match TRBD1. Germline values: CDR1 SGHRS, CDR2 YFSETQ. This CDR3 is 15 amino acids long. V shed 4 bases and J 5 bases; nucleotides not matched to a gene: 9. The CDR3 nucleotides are TGCGCCAGCAGCATGGAAAACAGGGGGCATGAGACCCAGTACTTC. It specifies CASSMENRGHETQYF.

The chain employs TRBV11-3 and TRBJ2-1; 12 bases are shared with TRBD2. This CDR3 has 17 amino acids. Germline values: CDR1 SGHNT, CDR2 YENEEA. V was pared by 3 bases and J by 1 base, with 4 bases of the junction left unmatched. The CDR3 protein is CASSLGTSGLSYNEQFF. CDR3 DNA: TGTGCCAGCAGCTTGGGGACTAGCGGGCTTTCCTACAATGAGCAGTTCTTC.

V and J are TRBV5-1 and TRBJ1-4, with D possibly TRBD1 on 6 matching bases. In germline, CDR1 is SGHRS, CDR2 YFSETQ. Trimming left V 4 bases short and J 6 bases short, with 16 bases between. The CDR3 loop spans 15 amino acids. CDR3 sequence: CASSQTGSMDEKLFF. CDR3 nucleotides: TGCGCCAGCAGCCAGACAGGTTCAATGGATGAAAAACTGTTTTTT.

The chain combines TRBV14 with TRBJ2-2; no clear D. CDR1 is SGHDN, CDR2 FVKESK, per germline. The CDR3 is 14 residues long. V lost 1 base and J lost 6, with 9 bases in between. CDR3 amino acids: CASSQGLVAGELFF. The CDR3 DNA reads TGTGCCAGCAGCCAAGGTTTAGTTGCCGGGGAGCTGTTTTTT.

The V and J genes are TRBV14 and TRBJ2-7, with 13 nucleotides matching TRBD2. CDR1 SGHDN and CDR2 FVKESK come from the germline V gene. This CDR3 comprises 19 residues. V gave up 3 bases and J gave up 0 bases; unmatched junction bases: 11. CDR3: CASSHYPGLAGFSSYEQYF. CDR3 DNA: TGTGCCAGCAGCCATTACCCGGGACTAGCGGGGTTTAGCTCCTACGAGCAGTACTTC.

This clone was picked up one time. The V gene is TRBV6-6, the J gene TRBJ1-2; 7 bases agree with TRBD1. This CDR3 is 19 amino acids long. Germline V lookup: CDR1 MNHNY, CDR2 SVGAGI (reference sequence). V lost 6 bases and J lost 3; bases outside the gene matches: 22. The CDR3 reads CASSHFLPRQGDLHYGYTF. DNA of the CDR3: TGTGCCAGCAGCCACTTCCTTCCTCGACAGGGAGACCTTCACTATGGCTACACCTTC.

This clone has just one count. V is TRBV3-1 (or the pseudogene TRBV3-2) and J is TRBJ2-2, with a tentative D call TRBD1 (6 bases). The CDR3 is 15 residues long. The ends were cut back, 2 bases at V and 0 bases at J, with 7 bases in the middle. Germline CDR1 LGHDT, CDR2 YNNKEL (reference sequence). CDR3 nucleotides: TGTGCCAGCAGCCAAAAGGGGGCGAACACCGGGGAGCTGTTTTTT. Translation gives CASSQKGANTGELFF.

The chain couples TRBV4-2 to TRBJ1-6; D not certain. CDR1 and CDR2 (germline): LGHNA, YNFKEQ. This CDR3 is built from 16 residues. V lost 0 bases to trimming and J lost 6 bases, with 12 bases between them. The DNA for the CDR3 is TGTGCCAGCAGCCAAGACGTCGATACGAGTAATTCACCCCTCCACTTT. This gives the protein CASSQDVDTSNSPLHF.

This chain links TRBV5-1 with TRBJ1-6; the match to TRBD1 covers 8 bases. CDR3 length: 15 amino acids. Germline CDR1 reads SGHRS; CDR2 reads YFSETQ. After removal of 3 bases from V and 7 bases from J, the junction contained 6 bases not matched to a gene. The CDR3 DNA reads TGCGCCAGCAGCTCGGGGGACAGGAGAAATTCACCCCTCCACTTT. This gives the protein CASSSGDRRNSPLHF.

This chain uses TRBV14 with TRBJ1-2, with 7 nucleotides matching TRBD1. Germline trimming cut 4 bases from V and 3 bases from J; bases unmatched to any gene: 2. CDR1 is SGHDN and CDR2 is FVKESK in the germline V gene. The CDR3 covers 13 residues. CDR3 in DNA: TGTGCCAGCAGCCCGGGACAGCACTATGGCTACACCTTC. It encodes CASSPGQHYGYTF.

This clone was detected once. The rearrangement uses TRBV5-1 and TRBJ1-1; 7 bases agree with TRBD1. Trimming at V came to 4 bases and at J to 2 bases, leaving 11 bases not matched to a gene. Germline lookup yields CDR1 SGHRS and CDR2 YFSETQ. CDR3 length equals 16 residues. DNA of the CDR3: TGCGCCAGCAGCCTAGACCTTACAGGGGCAAACACTGAAGCTTTCTTT. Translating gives CASSLDLTGANTEAFF.